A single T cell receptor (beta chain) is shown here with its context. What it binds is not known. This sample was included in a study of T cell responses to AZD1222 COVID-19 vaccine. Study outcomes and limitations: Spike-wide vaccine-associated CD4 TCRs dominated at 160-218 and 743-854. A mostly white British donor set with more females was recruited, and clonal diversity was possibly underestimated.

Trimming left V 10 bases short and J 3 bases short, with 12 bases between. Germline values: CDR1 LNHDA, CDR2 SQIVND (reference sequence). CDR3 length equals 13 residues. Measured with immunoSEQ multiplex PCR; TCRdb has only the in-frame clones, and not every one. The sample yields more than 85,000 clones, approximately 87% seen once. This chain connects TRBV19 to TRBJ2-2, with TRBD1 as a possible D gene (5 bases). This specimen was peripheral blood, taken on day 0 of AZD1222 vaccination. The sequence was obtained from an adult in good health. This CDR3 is CATALGDTGELFF. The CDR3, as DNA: TGTGCCACCGCTCTAGGGGACACCGGGGAGCTGTTTTTT. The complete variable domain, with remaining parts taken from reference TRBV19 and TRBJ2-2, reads DGGITQSPKYLFRKEGQNVTLSCEQNLNHDAMYWYRQDPGQGLRLIYYSQIVNDFQKGDIAEGYSVSREKKESFPLTVTSAQKNPTAFYLCATALGDTGELFFGEGSRLTVL.